This TCR beta chain originates from a study of tumor-infiltrating lymphocytes in oesophageal squamous cell carcinoma. The CDR3 loop spans 15 amino acids. The germline V gene has CDR1 SGHTA and CDR2 FQGNSA. One entry per CDR3 protein results from TCRdb running MiXCR on the PCR reads. The table includes around 22,000 distinct CDR3 sequences, around a third detected once. Sequenced material: esophageal tumor tissue. V usage is TRBV7-2 and J usage is TRBJ2-5, with D perhaps matching TRBD1 (5 bases). Judging by the DNA end, TRBJ2-7 fits better; the J call may be wrong. The TCR comes from a female donor with esophageal squamous cell carcinoma. The CDR3 loop is CASSLYGAHSYEQYF. CDR3 DNA: TGTGCCAGCAGCTTATATGGGGCCCACTCCTACGAGCAGTACTTC.